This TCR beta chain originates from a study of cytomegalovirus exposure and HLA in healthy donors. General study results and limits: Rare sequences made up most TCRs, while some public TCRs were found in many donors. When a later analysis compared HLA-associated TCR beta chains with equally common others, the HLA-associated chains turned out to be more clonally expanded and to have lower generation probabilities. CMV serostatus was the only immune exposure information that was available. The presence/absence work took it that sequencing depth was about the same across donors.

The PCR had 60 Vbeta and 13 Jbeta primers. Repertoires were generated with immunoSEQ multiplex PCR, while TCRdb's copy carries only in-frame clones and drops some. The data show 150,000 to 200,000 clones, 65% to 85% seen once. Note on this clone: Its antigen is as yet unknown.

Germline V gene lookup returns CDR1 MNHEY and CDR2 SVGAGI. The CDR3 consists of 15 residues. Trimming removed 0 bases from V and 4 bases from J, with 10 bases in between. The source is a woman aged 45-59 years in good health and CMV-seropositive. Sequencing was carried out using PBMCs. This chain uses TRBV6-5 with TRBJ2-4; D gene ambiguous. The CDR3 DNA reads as TGTGCCAGCAGTTACTCTTGGGCACAGAAAAACATTCAGTACTTC. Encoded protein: CASSYSWAQKNIQYF.